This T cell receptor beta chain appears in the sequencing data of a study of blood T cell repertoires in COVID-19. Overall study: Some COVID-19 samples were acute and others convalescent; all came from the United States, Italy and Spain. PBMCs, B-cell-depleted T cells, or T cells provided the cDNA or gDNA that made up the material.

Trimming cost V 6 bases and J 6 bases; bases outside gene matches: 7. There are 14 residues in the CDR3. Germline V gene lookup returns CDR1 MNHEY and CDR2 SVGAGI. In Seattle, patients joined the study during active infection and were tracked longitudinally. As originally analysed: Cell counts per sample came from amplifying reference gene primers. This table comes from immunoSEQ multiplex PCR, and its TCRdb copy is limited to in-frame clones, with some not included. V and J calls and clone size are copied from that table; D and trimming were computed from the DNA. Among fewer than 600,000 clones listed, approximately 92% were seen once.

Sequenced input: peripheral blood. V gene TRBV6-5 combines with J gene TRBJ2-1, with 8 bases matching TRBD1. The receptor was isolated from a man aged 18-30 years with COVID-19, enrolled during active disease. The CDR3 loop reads CASSRMTGVNEQFF. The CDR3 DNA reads TGTGCCAGCAGCAGAATGACAGGGGTCAATGAGCAGTTCTTC.